The rows below give T cell receptor beta chains drawn from one sample of a study of neoadjuvant anti-PD-1 for oral cavity cancer. Method: immunoSEQ multiplex PCR; TCRdb's copy keeps in-frame clones and lacks some. The repertoire holds more than 11,000 clones, with around three quarters as singletons. Sequenced here: PBMCs, sampled after nivolumab (anti-PD-1) treatment. These receptors all come from a person aged 35-79 years with oral cavity squamous cell carcinoma. Each CDR3 is given with its conserved first and last residue. Each record gives: D gene, V gene, J gene, clone size, CDR3 protein, CDR3 DNA. The D gene is left open where the match is weak. Rows may omit the clone size; those that give it use once, few, many or a size class.

NA	TRBV7-6	TRBJ1-4	few	CASSFSGANEKLFF	TGTGCCAGCAGCTTTTCGGGGGCTAATGAAAAACTGTTTTTT
NA	TRBV7-3	TRBJ2-3	NA	CASSDTSFGDTQYF	TGTGCCAGCAGCGACACCTCGTTTGGAGATACGCAGTATTTT
NA	TRBV9	TRBJ2-6	NA	CATSESSGSGANVLTF	TGTGCCACCAGCGAATCCTCGGGGTCTGGGGCCAACGTCCTGACTTTC
TRBD2	TRBV10-2	TRBJ2-2	NA	CASSDVAGNTGELFF	TGCGCCAGCAGTGATGTAGCGGGTAACACCGGGGAGCTGTTTTTT
TRBD1	TRBV2	TRBJ1-2	NA	CASNRPGGRYGYTF	TGTGCCAGCAACCGCCCAGGGGGTCGATATGGCTACACCTTC
TRBD1	TRBV5-1	TRBJ1-3	NA	CASSLVGTGGADPGNTIYF	TGCGCCAGCAGCTTGGTAGGGACAGGGGGCGCAGACCCTGGAAACACCATATATTTT
NA	TRBV10-3	TRBJ1-5	NA	CAISPTGRDQPQHF	TGTGCCATCAGTCCTACCGGTAGGGACCAGCCCCAGCATTTT
NA	TRBV7-2	TRBJ1-1	NA	CASSQMGGTGLTEAFF	TGTGCCAGCAGCCAGATGGGGGGGACGGGGTTAACTGAAGCTTTCTTT
NA	TRBV4-1	TRBJ2-7	NA	CASSQVILASYEQYF	TGCGCCAGCAGCCAAGTGATACTTGCCTCCTACGAGCAGTACTTC
NA	TRBV7-8	TRBJ2-2	NA	CASSFRRDPDTGELFF	TGTGCCAGCAGCTTTAGGCGGGATCCGGACACCGGGGAGCTGTTTTTT
NA	TRBV7-3	TRBJ2-6	NA	CASSLQGLGANVLTF	TGTGCCAGCAGCTTACAGGGACTCGGGGCCAACGTCCTGACTTTC
TRBD2	TRBV7-6	TRBJ2-2	few	CASSSRTSGASTGELFF	TGTGCCAGCAGCTCCCGGACTAGCGGGGCAAGTACCGGGGAGCTGTTTTTT
NA	TRBV5-5	TRBJ1-2	few	CASRERYGYTF	TGTGCTAGCAGGGAGCGCTATGGCTACACCTTC
NA	TRBV4-1	TRBJ1-2	NA	CASSQGDTYGYTF	TGCGCCAGCAGCCAAGGGGACACCTATGGCTACACCTTC
TRBD1	TRBV6-1	TRBJ1-3	NA	CASSPTGEGNTIYF	TGTGCCAGCAGCCCGACAGGGGAGGGAAACACCATATATTTT
TRBD1	TRBV6-1	TRBJ1-1	NA	CASSKMDRVTEAFF	TGTGCCAGCAGTAAAATGGACAGGGTCACTGAAGCTTTCTTT
NA	TRBV14	TRBJ1-1	NA	CASSQETRNTEAFF	TGTGCCAGCAGCCAAGAAACCAGAAACACTGAAGCTTTCTTT
TRBD1	TRBV5-6	TRBJ1-1	NA	CASSPRRRQGSNTEAFF	TGTGCCAGCAGCCCACGACGAAGACAGGGAAGTAACACTGAAGCTTTCTTT
NA	TRBV10-1	TRBJ2-7	NA	CASSRNEGVQYF	TGCGCCAGCAGCCGAAATGAGGGGGTACAGTACTTC
NA	TRBV30	TRBJ1-6	NA	CAWSVVKSPLHF	TGTGCCTGGAGTGTTGTCAAATCACCCCTCCACTTT
NA	TRBV5-1	TRBJ2-1	NA	CASSLPMSSNEQFF	TGCGCCAGCAGCCTCCCAATGAGCAGCAATGAGCAGTTCTTC
TRBD2	TRBV10-3	TRBJ2-1	NA	CAISEDRGTSNEQFF	TGTGCCATCAGTGAGGACAGAGGGACTAGCAATGAGCAGTTCTTC
TRBD1	TRBV18	TRBJ1-1	few	CASSKRTGDTEAFF	TGTGCCAGCTCAAAACGGACAGGGGACACTGAAGCTTTCTTT
TRBD1	TRBV28	TRBJ1-3	NA	CASSITGAAGNTIYF	TGTGCCAGCAGTATTACAGGGGCCGCTGGAAACACCATATATTTT
NA	TRBV5-4	TRBJ2-3	once	CASSLGRGGSGDTQYF	TGTGCCAGCAGCTTGGGTCGTGGGGGGAGCGGAGATACGCAGTATTTT
TRBD1	TRBV30	TRBJ2-2	NA	CAWSPRDRDTGELFF	TGTGCCTGGAGTCCCCGGGACAGGGACACCGGGGAGCTGTTTTTT
TRBD1	TRBV9	TRBJ2-5	few	CASSVGGTGGTETQYF	TGTGCCAGCAGCGTAGGAGGGACAGGGGGGACAGAGACCCAGTACTTC
NA	TRBV5-1	TRBJ2-5	few	CASSFGSGETQYF	TGCGCCAGCAGCTTCGGCTCCGGGGAGACCCAGTACTTC
NA	TRBV4-1	TRBJ2-7	NA	CASSARFHPGGNDYEQYF	TGCGCCAGCAGCGCACGCTTTCACCCAGGCGGTAACGACTACGAGCAGTACTTC
NA	TRBV6-4	TRBJ1-1	NA	CASSAIGGIMGTEAFF	TGTGCCAGCAGTGCCATCGGGGGAATAATGGGCACTGAAGCTTTCTTT
NA	TRBV11-1	TRBJ1-1	NA	CASSLIRDTEAFF	TGTGCCAGCAGCTTAATCAGGGACACTGAAGCTTTCTTT
TRBD2	TRBV18	TRBJ2-3	NA	CASSPLPTSGRARRTDTQYF	TGTGCCAGCTCACCCCTCCCGACTAGCGGGAGGGCCCGTCGCACAGATACGCAGTATTTT
TRBD1	TRBV5-1	TRBJ1-3	NA	CASSLTGEGRNTIYF	TGCGCCAGCAGCTTGACAGGGGAAGGAAGAAACACCATATATTTT
TRBD2	TRBV7-9	TRBJ2-1	NA	CASSPGLAGGIEQFF	TGTGCCAGCAGCCCAGGACTAGCGGGGGGAATCGAGCAGTTCTTC
NA	TRBV4-2	TRBJ2-7	NA	CASSQEGAGNYEQYF	TGTGCCAGCAGCCAAGAAGGGGCTGGGAACTACGAGCAGTACTTC
NA	TRBV27	TRBJ2-6	NA	CASSSLDSGANVLTF	TGTGCCAGCAGTAGCCTGGACTCTGGGGCCAACGTCCTGACTTTC
NA	TRBV5-5	TRBJ1-1	NA	CASSYGARQNTEAFF	TGTGCCAGCAGCTACGGCGCAAGGCAAAACACTGAAGCTTTCTTT